These 31 T cell receptor beta chains were sequenced from one sample in a study of a mutant IDH1 vaccine in newly diagnosed glioma. These receptors lack a known antigen. Here immunoSEQ multiplex PCR was the method, and the copy in TCRdb shows in-frame clones only, minus some. The sample carries roughly 74,000 clones, approximately 85% recorded once. Time point here: week 23, last vaccination. Each vaccine dose was 300 ug of mutant IDH1 20-mer peptide, with topical imiquimod. The material was PBMCs, obtained from a glioma patient whose treatment included an IDH1 peptide vaccine. Every receptor here comes from a woman between 45 and 65 years old with glioma.

The rearrangement uses TRBV19 and TRBJ2-7; perhaps TRBD1 as D (6 bases). Trimming shortened V by 5 bases and J by 0 bases, and 8 bases separated the two germline ends. The CDR3 sequence is 13 residues long. Germline values: CDR1 LNHDA, CDR2 SQIVND (reference sequence). The CDR3 reads CASSGGHSYEQYF. The CDR3, as DNA: TGTGCCAGTAGTGGGGGCCACTCCTACGAGCAGTACTTC.

This chain links TRBV11-2 with TRBJ1-2, with no clear D. The V gene lost 1 base and the J gene lost 4 bases, with 7 bases spanning the gap. CDR1 is SGHAT and CDR2 is FQNNGV in the germline V gene. The CDR3 extends over 13 amino acids. CDR3 sequence (DNA): TGTGCCAGCAGCTTAGGGCTTTTCTATGGCTACACCTTC. This translates into CASSLGLFYGYTF.

The chain joins TRBV2 to TRBJ1-3; D not resolved. V was shortened by 4 bases and J by 4 bases, with 5 bases between the two germline ends. The germline CDR1 and CDR2 sequences are SNHLY and FYNNEI. CDR3 length equals 12 residues. CDR3 in amino acids: CASSVEGNTIYF. CDR3 coding DNA: TGTGCCAGCAGTGTAGAAGGAAACACCATATATTTT.

The rearrangement uses TRBV7-2 and TRBJ2-1; a possible D gene is TRBD1 (7 bases). V was cut by 2 bases and J by 8 bases, with 10 bases left in between. The germline V gene has CDR1 SGHTA and CDR2 FQGNSA. This CDR3 spans 13 amino acids. The CDR3: CASSLSGGHEQFF. The CDR3 coding sequence is TGTGCCAGCAGCTTATCAGGGGGGCATGAGCAGTTCTTC.

This clone was observed a handful of times. The J gene is TRBJ1-1, the V gene TRBV10-1; D not resolved. The CDR3 covers 16 residues. Trimming removed 0 bases from V and 0 bases from J, with 11 bases in between. CDR1 is WNHNN and CDR2 is SYGVQD in the germline V gene (reference sequence). The CDR3 reads CASSESGPPMNTEAFF. Written as DNA, the CDR3 is TGCGCCAGCAGTGAGTCTGGACCTCCGATGAACACTGAAGCTTTCTTT.

This clone was picked up a small number of times. The J gene is TRBJ1-1, the V gene TRBV4-1; D gene ambiguous. The germline V gene has CDR1 MGHRA and CDR2 YSYEKL. This CDR3 contains 15 residues. The ends were cut back, 4 bases at V and 1 base at J, with 13 bases in the middle. The CDR3 loop is CASSLGLRTNTEAFF. The CDR3 DNA reads TGCGCCAGCAGCCTCGGCCTCAGGACGAACACTGAAGCTTTCTTT.

This clone was seen a single time. The CDR3 here is CAWTTQGARQPQHF. DNA for the CDR3: TGTGCCTGGACCACACAGGGGGCACGTCAGCCCCAGCATTTT. The J gene is TRBJ1-5, the V gene TRBV30; 9 bases are a match to TRBD1. The germline gives CDR1 GTSNPN, CDR2 SVGIG (reference sequence). The J segment lost 6 bases and the V segment lost 4 bases, leaving 7 bases of the junction unmatched. The CDR3 is 14 residues long.

The CDR3 DNA follows: TGTGCCATCATGGAGCGGGAGGGCCTCGAGCAGTTCTTC. Encoded protein: CAIMEREGLEQFF. The genes are TRBV10-3 and TRBJ2-1, with TRBD2 identical over 10 bases. The CDR3 totals 13 residues. Looked up from germline, CDR1 is ENHRY and CDR2 is SYGVKD. J lost 10 bases, V lost 7 bases, and 7 bases had no gene match.

V gene TRBV19 combines with J gene TRBJ2-7; 10 bases line up with TRBD1. The CDR3 has 14 amino acids. In germline, CDR1 is LNHDA, CDR2 SQIVND (reference sequence). The ends lost 5 bases at V and 3 bases at J; junction bases unmatched: 4. CDR3: CASSAGQGDYEQYF. DNA for the CDR3: TGTGCCAGTAGTGCCGGACAGGGGGACTACGAGCAGTACTTC.

The CDR3 nucleotides read TGTGCCAGTACCTATTCCGGGACAGGGGGCTACGAGCAGTACTTC. Translating it yields CASTYSGTGGYEQYF. This chain joins TRBV19 and TRBJ2-7; 11 nucleotides align to TRBD1. The germline gives CDR1 LNHDA, CDR2 SQIVND (reference sequence). Unmatched junction bases numbered 8, after V lost 7 bases and J lost 3 bases. The CDR3 length is 15 residues.

The V and J genes are TRBV27 and TRBJ2-7; 9 bases fit TRBD1. Germline V gene data show CDR1 as MNHEY and CDR2 as SMNVEV (reference sequence). J gave up 1 base and V 6 bases, and 4 bases lay outside the gene matches. This CDR3 contains 14 residues. The CDR3 sequence is CASRDRGGSYEQYF. The CDR3 nucleotides read TGTGCCAGCAGAGACAGGGGGGGTTCCTACGAGCAGTACTTC.

This clone was seen a handful of times. The chain links TRBV7-6 to TRBJ1-2; 11 nucleotides line up with TRBD1. Trimming took 3 bases from V and 4 from J; bases not matched to a gene: 1. The CDR3 spans 14 residues. Germline values: CDR1 SGHVS, CDR2 FNYEAQ. The CDR3 reads CASSLGQGVYGYTF. In nucleotides, the CDR3 is TGTGCCAGCAGCTTGGGACAGGGGGTCTATGGCTACACCTTC.

The chain couples TRBV5-1 to TRBJ2-3; the D call may be TRBD1 or TRBD2 (5 bases each). This CDR3 contains 16 residues. Trimming took off 0 bases at V and 5 bases at J, with 16 bases between the two ends. Germline CDR1 and CDR2: SGHRS and YFSETQ. The CDR3 spells CASSLAGTGYKDTQYF. The CDR3 nucleotides are TGCGCCAGCAGCTTGGCAGGGACGGGTTACAAAGATACGCAGTATTTT.

This clone has just one count. The chain recombines TRBV7-2 with TRBJ2-3, with D possibly being TRBD2 (7 bases). V lost 3 bases, J lost 0 bases, and 13 bases lay in between. The CDR3 length is 16 residues. Germline CDR1 and CDR2: SGHTA and FQGNSA. The CDR3 is CASSFKGGSSTDTQYF. CDR3 coding DNA: TGTGCCAGCAGCTTCAAGGGGGGGTCTAGCACAGATACGCAGTATTTT.

The chain couples TRBV25-1 to TRBJ1-2; D unclear. V lost 4 bases, J lost 4 bases, and 19 bases lay in between. This CDR3 has 16 residues. CDR1 and CDR2 from the germline V gene are MGHDK and SYGVNS. The CDR3 loop reads CASSATGSLSTYGYTF. Here the CDR3 DNA reads TGTGCCAGCAGTGCAACCGGGAGCCTAAGTACCTATGGCTACACCTTC.

J is TRBJ2-3 and V is TRBV5-1, with 10 bases identical to TRBD2. This CDR3 is built from 14 residues. In germline, CDR1 is SGHRS, CDR2 YFSETQ. Trimming at V came to 5 bases and at J to 6 bases, leaving 6 bases not matched to a gene. CDR3 protein: CASRPGLARDTQYF. CDR3 DNA sequence: TGCGCCAGCAGACCGGGACTAGCGCGGGATACGCAGTATTTT.

V usage is TRBV6-5 and J usage is TRBJ2-1, with TRBD1 matching over 9 bases. Germline V lookup: CDR1 MNHEY, CDR2 SVGAGI. Trimming took 7 bases from V and 6 from J; bases not matched to a gene: 7. The CDR3 length is 14 residues. CDR3 in amino acids: CASTPRTGVNEQFF. The CDR3 DNA follows: TGTGCCAGCACTCCAAGGACAGGGGTCAATGAGCAGTTCTTC.

The V and J genes are TRBV9 and TRBJ2-7; TRBD1 matches 9 bases. With V trimmed by 4 bases and J by 5 bases, 13 bases remained unmatched. The CDR3 runs to 16 residues. Per the germline V gene, CDR1 is SGDLS and CDR2 is YYNGEE. CDR3 in amino acids: CASSPSRGQGAHEQYF. CDR3 DNA sequence: TGTGCCAGCAGCCCATCCCGGGGACAGGGTGCCCACGAGCAGTACTTC.

The chain is built from TRBV7-8 and TRBJ2-1, with 13 bases that match TRBD2. Germline CDR1 SGHVS, CDR2 FQNEAQ. This CDR3 is built from 18 residues. The ends lost 6 bases at V and 3 bases at J; junction bases unmatched: 11. The CDR3 DNA sequence: TGTGCCAGCAGTCCATACCGACTAGCGGGAGGTTACTACAATGAGCAGTTCTTC. Translating it yields CASSPYRLAGGYYNEQFF.

V gene TRBV28 combines with J gene TRBJ2-7; TRBD1 matches 9 bases. This CDR3 has 14 residues. Trimming removed 6 bases from V and 4 bases from J; junction bases left unmatched: 7. The germline V gene encodes CDR1 MDHEN and CDR2 SYDVKM. This CDR3 is CASSPGQGGYEQYF. The CDR3 nucleotides are TGTGCCAGCAGCCCGGGACAGGGCGGATACGAGCAGTACTTC.

With regard to this clone: The same CDR3 also results from other DNA sequences found in this sample. V and J are TRBV18 and TRBJ2-1; TRBD2 agrees at 8 bases. Losses at the gene ends were 0 bases for V and 0 bases for J; bases not matched to a gene: 4. The CDR3 is 17 amino acids. CDR1 KGHSH and CDR2 LQKENI come from the germline V gene. The CDR3 region is CASSPPGLAGSYNEQFF. CDR3 nucleotides: TGTGCCAGCTCACCACCGGGCCTAGCGGGCTCCTACAATGAGCAGTTCTTC.

CDR3 sequence reads: CSARQGTEAFF. DNA for the CDR3: TGCAGTGCTAGACAGGGAACGGAAGCTTTCTTT. The chain recombines TRBV20-1 with TRBJ1-1, with D perhaps matching TRBD1 (5 bases). The CDR3 is made up of 11 amino acids. CDR1 and CDR2 from the germline V gene are DFQATT and SNEGSKA (reference sequence). V was clipped by 2 bases and J by 8 bases, with 9 bases between them.

The chain joins TRBV6-6 to TRBJ2-1; D possibly corresponds to TRBD2 (6 bases). The CDR3 contains 16 residues. The germline CDR1 and CDR2 sequences are MNHNY and SVGAGI (reference sequence). Trimming left V 7 bases short and J 4 bases short, with 20 bases between. The chain's CDR3 is CASNLLSGAVYNEQFF. CDR3 in DNA: TGTGCCAGCAACCTTCTGTCGGGAGCAGTATACAATGAGCAGTTCTTC.

The rearrangement uses TRBV9 and TRBJ2-3; 12 positions agree with TRBD2. This CDR3 comprises 16 residues. Trimming removed 3 bases from V and 6 bases from J; junction bases left unmatched: 8. The V gene's germline CDR1 is SGDLS and CDR2 YYNGEE. The CDR3 sequence is CASSARGGTSGDTQYF. In DNA, the CDR3 is TGTGCCAGCAGCGCCCGAGGTGGGACTAGCGGGGATACGCAGTATTTT.

V is TRBV28 and J is TRBJ2-5; perhaps TRBD2 as D (6 bases). Germline V CDR1 and CDR2: MDHEN, SYDVKM. V lost 7 bases to trimming and J lost 2 bases, with 17 bases between them. The CDR3 loop spans 15 amino acids. The DNA for the CDR3 is TGTGCCAGCATTCCAGCGCCGGGACTTCAAGAGACCCAGTACTTC. This codes for CASIPAPGLQETQYF.

The chain carries TRBV5-1 and TRBJ2-5; D could derive from TRBD1 or TRBD2 (6 bases each). The CDR3 totals 15 residues. Germline CDR1 reads SGHRS; CDR2 reads YFSETQ. The germline V and J ends were trimmed by 3 bases and 4 bases, with 16 bases remaining between them. CDR3: CASSSGRGRLETQYF. CDR3 in DNA: TGCGCCAGCAGCTCCGGCCGGGGGCGCTTAGAGACCCAGTACTTC. The full variable domain, rest sourced from reference TRBV5-1 and TRBJ2-5, is KAGVTQTPRYLIKTRGQQVTLSCSPISGHRSVSWYQQTPGQGLQFLFEYFSETQRNKGNFPGRFSGRQFSNSRSEMNVSTLELGDSALYLCASSSGRGRLETQYFGPGTRLLVL.

This chain connects TRBV7-9 to TRBJ2-3, with D unclear. CDR3 size: 15 residues. Trimming removed 5 bases at V and 0 bases at J, with 12 bases between. Germline CDR1 and CDR2: SEHNR and FQNEAQ (reference sequence). The CDR3 DNA is TGTGCCAGCAGCCTGGGGTCAGCTAGCACAGATACGCAGTATTTT. It is translated as CASSLGSASTDTQYF.

V and J are TRBV6-5 and TRBJ2-1, with a possible D match to TRBD2 (6 bases). The germline CDR1 and CDR2 sequences are MNHEY and SVGAGI. Trimming stripped 2 bases from V and 4 bases from J, with 6 bases between. This CDR3 is 13 amino acids long. CDR3 bases: TGTGCCAGCAGTTACGGACTATACAATGAGCAGTTCTTC. It is translated as CASSYGLYNEQFF.

The V gene is TRBV20-1, the J gene TRBJ1-2; D might be TRBD1 (5 bases). The CDR3 covers 11 residues. The V and J ends lost 5 bases and 5 bases respectively, with 9 bases between them. CDR1 DFQATT and CDR2 SNEGSKA come from the germline V gene (reference sequence). The CDR3 region has the DNA TGCAGTGCTGGGGCGGGGTATGGCTACACCTTC. Encoded protein: CSAGAGYGYTF.

J is TRBJ2-7 and V is TRBV6-5; the D call may be TRBD1 or TRBD2 (5 bases each). This CDR3 comprises 11 residues. Trimming shortened V by 6 bases and J by 7 bases, and 10 bases separated the two germline ends. Germline-derived CDR1 and CDR2 are MNHEY and SVGAGI. The DNA for the CDR3 is TGTGCCAGCAGGGATGAGGGGGAGCAGTACTTC. This encodes CASRDEGEQYF.

V usage is TRBV5-1 and J usage is TRBJ2-2, with 7 bases that match TRBD2. The CDR3 contains 16 residues. The V gene's germline CDR1 is SGHRS and CDR2 YFSETQ. V lost 3 bases, J lost 2 bases, and 7 bases stayed unmatched. In nucleotides, the CDR3 is TGCGCCAGCAGCTGGGGTACTAGCGTCAACACCGGGGAGCTGTTTTTT. Translating gives CASSWGTSVNTGELFF.